This TCR beta chain emerged from a study of control samples from healthy donors and cancer patients. The protocol was immunoSEQ multiplex PCR, while the TCRdb copy is restricted to in-frame clones and leaves out a portion. The repertoire consists of over 90,000 clones, with 92% occurring once and the leading ten covering roughly 2.5%. This CDR3 is built from 15 residues. Germline CDR1 is MNHEY and CDR2 is SVGAGI. V was shortened by 6 bases and J by 0 bases, with 12 bases between the two germline ends. Sample: blood. The sequence came from a woman aged 18 to 35 in good health. The chain carries TRBV6-5 and TRBJ1-3; a weak D match, TRBD1 (5 bases). The CDR3 DNA follows: TGTGCCAGCAGCCTTGACAGTAGCTCTGGAAACACCATATATTTT. This translates into CASSLDSSSGNTIYF.